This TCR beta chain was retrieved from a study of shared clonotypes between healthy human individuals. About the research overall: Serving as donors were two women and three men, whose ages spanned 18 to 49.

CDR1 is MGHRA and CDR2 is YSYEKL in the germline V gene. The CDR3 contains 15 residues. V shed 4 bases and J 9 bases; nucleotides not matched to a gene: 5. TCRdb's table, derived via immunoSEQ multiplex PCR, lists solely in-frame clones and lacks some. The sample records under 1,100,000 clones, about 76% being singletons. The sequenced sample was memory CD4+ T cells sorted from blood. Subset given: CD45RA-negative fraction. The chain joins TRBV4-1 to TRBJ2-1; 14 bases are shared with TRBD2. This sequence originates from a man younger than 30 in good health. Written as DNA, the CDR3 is TGCGCCAGCAGCCTCGGGACTAGCGGGAGAGGTGAGCAGTTCTTC. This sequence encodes CASSLGTSGRGEQFF.